This TCR beta chain derives from a study of cytomegalovirus exposure and HLA in healthy donors. Researchers ran the PCR with 60 Vbeta and 13 Jbeta primers. Profiling relied on immunoSEQ multiplex PCR, and the TCRdb table lists in-frame clones only, not all of them. The sample yields 130,000 or so clones, around four fifths seen once. This CDR3 is built from 16 residues. CDR1 and CDR2 from the germline V gene are SGHRS and YFSETQ. Trimming took off 0 bases at V and 1 base at J, with 13 bases between the two ends. The sample was PBMCs. The chain combines TRBV5-1 with TRBJ1-1; the D gene is possibly TRBD1 (5 bases). The TCR sequence derives from a man aged 25-45 years in good health and CMV-seronegative. The CDR3 region is CASSLVGGGTNTEAFF. CDR3 nucleotides: TGCGCCAGCAGCTTGGTTGGGGGGGGGACGAACACTGAAGCTTTCTTT.